Sequencing of this T cell receptor (beta chain) was carried out in a study of blood T cell repertoires in COVID-19. The wider study: From the United States, Italy and Spain came samples of acute and convalescent COVID-19. T cells, B-cell-depleted T cells, or PBMCs supplied cDNA or gDNA.

Source study methods: Amplification of reference gene primers was used by the study to estimate nucleated cell counts. The method was immunoSEQ multiplex PCR; TCRdb's version includes in-frame clones alone and lacks a portion of them. That table supplies the V and J calls and clone size; D and trimming were determined from the DNA. The profile covers roughly 200,000 clones, with around 84% appearing a single time and less than 20% taken by the ten largest. Germline CDR1 and CDR2: SEHNR and FQNEAQ (reference sequence). The V end was cut by 9 bases, the J end by 6 bases, with 11 bases between. The CDR3 spans 11 residues.

V is TRBV7-9 and J is TRBJ1-1; no reliable D call. Specimen: peripheral blood. The origin of this receptor is a human donor in a cohort sampled during active COVID-19. The CDR3 bases are TGTGCCAGTGCGTCCATGGCTGAAGCTTTCTTT. This encodes CASASMAEAFF.